Shown below are 10 T cell receptor beta chains from a single sample sequenced in a study of blood T cell repertoires in COVID-19 (TCRdb year 2020). Libraries were built with the immunoSEQ multiplex PCR assay. TCRdb retrieved this table from immuneACCESS and kept in-frame rearrangements only. Not all clones are present; in checked studies, unresolved V genes account for under half, and no reason is known for the remainder. Within this sample are some 120,000 clones, with approximately 80% of them counted one time only. Roughly an eighth of the sample comes from the top ten. The source material was peripheral blood. These receptors all come from a woman aged 55 to 70 with acute or convalescent COVID-19.

The rearrangement uses TRBV6-2 or TRBV6-3 and TRBJ2-5; no clear D gene. Germline V gene sequence: CDR1 MNHEY, CDR2 SVGEGT. V was trimmed by 4 bases and J by 0 bases, leaving 9 bases between them. The CDR3 is made up of 14 amino acids. The CDR3 reads CASSWSRNQETQYF. The CDR3 coding sequence is TGTGCCAGCAGTTGGAGCAGAAACCAAGAGACCCAGTACTTC.

The gene calls are TRBV9 and TRBJ1-4; TRBD1 matches at 10 bases. The CDR3 has 16 residues. CDR1 is SGDLS and CDR2 is YYNGEE in the germline V gene. V lost 4 bases to trimming and J lost 0 bases; unmatched junction nucleotides: 3. CDR3: CASSTGQGATNEKLFF. CDR3 DNA: TGTGCCAGCAGCACCGGACAGGGGGCAACTAATGAAAAACTGTTTTTT.

V is TRBV4-2 and J is TRBJ2-7; 7 positions agree with TRBD1. Germline V gene lookup returns CDR1 LGHNA and CDR2 YNFKEQ. The CDR3 loop spans 15 amino acids. The V segment lost 5 bases and the J segment 4 bases; nucleotides outside the gene matches: 11. The CDR3 reads CASSYSGTDLYEQYF. As DNA, the CDR3 is TGTGCCAGCAGCTACTCCGGGACAGATCTATACGAGCAGTACTTC.

This clone was seen just once. V usage is TRBV4-1 and J usage is TRBJ1-2; D perhaps matches TRBD1 (5 bases). The V end lost 2 bases, the J end lost 2 bases, and 9 bases lay between the germline ends. Germline assignment: CDR1 MGHRA and CDR2 YSYEKL. The CDR3 length is 14 residues. CDR3 amino acids: CASSQFQGNYGYTF. The CDR3 nucleotides read TGCGCCAGCAGCCAATTTCAGGGAAACTATGGCTACACCTTC.

The chain joins TRBV6-5 to TRBJ2-3; TRBD2 matches 11 bases. The ends lost 11 bases at V and 5 bases at J; junction bases unmatched: 9. Germline V gene lookup returns CDR1 MNHEY and CDR2 SVGAGI. The CDR3 is 14 amino acids. The CDR3: CAVRSGGAGDTQYF. In DNA form, the CDR3 reads TGTGCCGTCCGTAGCGGGGGGGCGGGAGATACGCAGTATTTT.

The rearrangement links TRBV5-4 to TRBJ1-1; D is unclear. The CDR3 consists of 12 residues. Trimming left V 0 bases short and J 8 bases short, with 8 bases between. The germline CDR1 and CDR2 sequences are SGHNT and YYREEE (reference sequence). The CDR3 spells CASSLGLGEAFF. CDR3 DNA sequence: TGTGCCAGCAGCTTGGGCCTGGGCGAAGCTTTCTTT.

This clone occurred a few times. This chain links TRBV6-1 with TRBJ1-4; the D is unclear. The V and J ends lost 4 bases and 0 bases respectively, with 15 bases between them. The CDR3 consists of 17 residues. Germline CDR1 MNHNS, CDR2 SASEGT. The chain's CDR3 is CASSGPSAASTNEKLFF. CDR3 bases: TGTGCCAGCAGTGGACCGTCGGCGGCCTCAACTAATGAAAAACTGTTTTTT.

V is TRBV4-2 and J is TRBJ2-1; 11 nucleotides agree with TRBD2. The CDR3 extends over 15 amino acids. The germline V gene encodes CDR1 LGHNA and CDR2 YNFKEQ. With 0 bases clipped from V and 15 bases from J, the junction kept 10 bases outside the gene matches. This chain's CDR3 is CASSQDISGGASPFF. The DNA for the CDR3 is TGTGCCAGCAGCCAAGATATTAGCGGGGGGGCCTCTCCGTTCTTC.

CDR3 sequence reads: CASSLGPGPSGANVLTF. For the CDR3, the DNA is TGTGCCAGCAGCTTAGGCCCAGGGCCCTCTGGGGCCAACGTCCTGACTTTC. The chain couples TRBV11-2 to TRBJ2-6, with D perhaps matching TRBD1 (5 bases). CDR1 is SGHAT and CDR2 is FQNNGV in the germline V gene. V lost 1 base, J lost 0 bases, and 10 bases lay in between. The CDR3 spans 17 residues.

The chain couples TRBV7-6 to TRBJ2-7; 12 nucleotides line up with TRBD1. CDR3 size: 15 residues. The ends lost 4 bases at V and 4 bases at J; junction bases unmatched: 5. Germline CDR1 and CDR2: SGHVS and FNYEAQ. The CDR3 nucleotides are TGTGCCAGCAGCTCGGGACAGGGGGCGCGATACGAGCAGTACTTC. It translates to CASSSGQGARYEQYF.